This T cell receptor (beta chain) was recovered during a study of CD8+ T cells in alopecia areata. Study-wide background: For the treated group, dosing was oral tofacitinib at 5 to 10 mg twice daily. Study-level results: Many expanded lesional clones persisted in scalp and blood during tofacitinib.

Isolated RNA was reverse transcribed into cDNA used as the sequencing template. Profiled with immunoSEQ multiplex PCR; TCRdb holds only in-frame clones, not every one. The sample holds under 200,000 clones, roughly 60% seen once. This clone has a handful of counts. The target antigen is unknown. The treatment: oral pan-JAK inhibitor, 5-10 mg twice daily. Trimming pared 7 bases from V and 5 bases from J, leaving 17 bases between. The CDR3 length is 13 residues. Germline V lookup: CDR1 SQVTM, CDR2 ANQGSEA. The source material was CD4+ T cells sorted from blood, sampled at week 24, from a patient treated with tofacitinib. The chain couples TRBV29-1 to TRBJ2-5; possibly TRBD2 for D (7 bases). This receptor was identified in a human donor with alopecia areata. This CDR3 reads CSARGGAGETQYF. CDR3 nucleotide sequence: TGCAGCGCCCGAGGGGGGGCCGGCGAGACCCAGTACTTC.